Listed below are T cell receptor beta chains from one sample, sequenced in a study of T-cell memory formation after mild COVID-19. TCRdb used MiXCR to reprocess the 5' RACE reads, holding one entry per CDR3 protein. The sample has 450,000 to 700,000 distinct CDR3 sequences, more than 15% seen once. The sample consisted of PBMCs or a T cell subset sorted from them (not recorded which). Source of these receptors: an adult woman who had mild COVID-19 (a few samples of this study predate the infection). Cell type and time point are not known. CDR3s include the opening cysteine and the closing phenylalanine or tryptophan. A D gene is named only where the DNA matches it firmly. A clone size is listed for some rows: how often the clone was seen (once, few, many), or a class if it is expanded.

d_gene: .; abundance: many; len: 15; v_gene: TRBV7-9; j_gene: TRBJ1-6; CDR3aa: CASSLGGAVASPLHF; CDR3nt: TGTGCCAGCAGCTTAGGTGGGGCCGTAGCTTCACCCCTCCACTTT
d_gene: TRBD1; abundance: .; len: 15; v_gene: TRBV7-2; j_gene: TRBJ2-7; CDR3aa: CASSSPWTGDYEQYF; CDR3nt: TGTGCCAGCAGCTCTCCCTGGACAGGAGACTACGAGCAGTACTTC
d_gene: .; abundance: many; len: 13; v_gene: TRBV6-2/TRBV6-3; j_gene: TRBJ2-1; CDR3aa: CASSDGPRNEQFF; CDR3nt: TGTGCCAGCAGCGATGGACCCAGGAATGAGCAGTTCTTC
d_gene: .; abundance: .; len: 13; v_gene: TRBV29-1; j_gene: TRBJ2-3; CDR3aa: CSVGAGTTDTQYF; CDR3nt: TGCAGCGTTGGGGCGGGTACCACAGATACGCAGTATTTT
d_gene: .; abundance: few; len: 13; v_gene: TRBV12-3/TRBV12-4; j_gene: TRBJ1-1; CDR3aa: CASSLPPSAEAFF; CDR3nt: TGTGCCAGCAGTTTACCCCCTTCGGCTGAAGCTTTCTTT
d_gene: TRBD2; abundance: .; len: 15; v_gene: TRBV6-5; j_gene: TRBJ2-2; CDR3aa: CASSSRAGGNGELFF; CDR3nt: TGTGCCAGCAGTTCTCGAGCGGGAGGGAACGGGGAGCTGTTTTTT
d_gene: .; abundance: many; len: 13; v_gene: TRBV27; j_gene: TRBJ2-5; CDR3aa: CASSWGPQETQYF; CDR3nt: TGTGCCAGCAGCTGGGGCCCTCAAGAGACCCAGTACTTC
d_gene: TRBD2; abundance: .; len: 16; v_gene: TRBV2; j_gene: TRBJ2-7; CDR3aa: CASSEWLAGGTTEQYF; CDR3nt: TGTGCCAGCAGTGAGTGGCTAGCGGGAGGTACCACCGAGCAGTACTTC
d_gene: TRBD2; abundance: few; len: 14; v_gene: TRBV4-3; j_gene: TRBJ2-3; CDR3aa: CASSSGRAPDTQYF; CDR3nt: TGCGCCAGCAGTAGCGGGAGGGCCCCAGATACGCAGTATTTT
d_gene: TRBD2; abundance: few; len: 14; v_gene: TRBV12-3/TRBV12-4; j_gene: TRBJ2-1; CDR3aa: CASSLATGLAEQFF; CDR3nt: TGTGCCAGCAGTTTAGCCACGGGACTAGCTGAGCAGTTCTTC
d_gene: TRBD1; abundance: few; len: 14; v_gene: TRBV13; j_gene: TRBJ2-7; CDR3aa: CASSKQGSSYEQYF; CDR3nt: TGTGCCAGCAGCAAACAGGGGAGCTCCTACGAGCAGTACTTC
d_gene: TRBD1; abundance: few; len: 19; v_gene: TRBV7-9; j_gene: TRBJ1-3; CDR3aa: CASSPGPWTGEVTGNTIYF; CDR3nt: TGTGCCAGCAGCCCCGGCCCTTGGACAGGGGAGGTAACTGGAAACACCATATATTTT
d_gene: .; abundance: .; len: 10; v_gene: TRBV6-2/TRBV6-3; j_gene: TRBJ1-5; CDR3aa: CASGYQPQHF; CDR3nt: TGTGCCAGCGGATATCAGCCCCAGCATTTT
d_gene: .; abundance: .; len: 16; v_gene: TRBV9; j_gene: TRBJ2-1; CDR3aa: CASSVEGQGGYNEQFF; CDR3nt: TGTGCCAGCAGCGTAGAAGGGCAGGGTGGATACAATGAGCAGTTCTTC
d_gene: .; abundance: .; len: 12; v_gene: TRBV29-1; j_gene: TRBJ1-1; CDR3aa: CSVDHRDPEAFF; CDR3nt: TGCAGCGTTGATCACAGGGATCCTGAAGCTTTCTTT
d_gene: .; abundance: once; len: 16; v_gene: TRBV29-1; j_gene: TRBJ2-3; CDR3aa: CSVHPVGLDSTDTQYF; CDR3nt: TGCAGCGTTCACCCCGTGGGGCTAGACAGCACAGATACGCAGTATTTT
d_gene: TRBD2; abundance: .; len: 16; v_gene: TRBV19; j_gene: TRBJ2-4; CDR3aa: CASSLQLAGAKNIQYF; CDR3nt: TGTGCCAGTAGCCTCCAACTAGCGGGAGCCAAAAACATTCAGTACTTC
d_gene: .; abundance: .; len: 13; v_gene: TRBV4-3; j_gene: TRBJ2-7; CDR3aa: CASSQHSTYEQYF; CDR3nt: TGCGCCAGCAGCCAGCACAGTACCTACGAGCAGTACTTC
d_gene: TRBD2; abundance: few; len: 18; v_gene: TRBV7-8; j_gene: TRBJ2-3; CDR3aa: CASSRPLDSGKNTDTQYF; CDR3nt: TGTGCCAGCAGCCGACCGTTGGATAGCGGGAAAAACACAGATACGCAGTATTTT
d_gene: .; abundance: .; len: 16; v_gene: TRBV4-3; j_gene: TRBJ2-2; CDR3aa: CASSQVRWPNTGELFF; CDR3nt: TGCGCCAGCAGCCAAGTAAGGTGGCCGAACACCGGGGAGCTGTTTTTT
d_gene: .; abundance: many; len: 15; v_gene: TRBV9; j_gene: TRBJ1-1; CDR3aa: CASSALQRANTEAFF; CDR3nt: TGTGCCAGCAGCGCCCTTCAAAGGGCGAACACTGAAGCTTTCTTT
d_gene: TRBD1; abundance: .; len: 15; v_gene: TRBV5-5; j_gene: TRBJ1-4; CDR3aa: CASSGGDRRNEKLFF; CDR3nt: TGTGCCAGCAGCGGAGGGGACAGGCGGAATGAAAAACTGTTTTTT
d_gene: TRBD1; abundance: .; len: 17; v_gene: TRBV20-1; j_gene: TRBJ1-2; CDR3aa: CSARDRVLGQGAYGYTF; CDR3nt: TGCAGTGCTAGAGATCGCGTATTAGGACAGGGGGCCTATGGCTACACCTTC
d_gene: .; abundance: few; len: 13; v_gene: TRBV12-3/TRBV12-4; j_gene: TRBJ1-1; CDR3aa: CASSFIQNTEAFF; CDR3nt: TGTGCCAGCAGTTTTATACAGAACACTGAAGCTTTCTTT
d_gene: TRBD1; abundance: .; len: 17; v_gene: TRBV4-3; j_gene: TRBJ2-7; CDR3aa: CASSQDLIRLTGSAQYF; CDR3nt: TGCGCCAGCAGCCAAGATTTGATCCGCTTGACAGGGTCGGCGCAGTACTTC
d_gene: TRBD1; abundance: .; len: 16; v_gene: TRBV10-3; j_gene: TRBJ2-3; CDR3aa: CAISGYTGDFTDTQYF; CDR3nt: TGTGCCATCAGCGGATATACAGGGGATTTTACAGATACGCAGTATTTT
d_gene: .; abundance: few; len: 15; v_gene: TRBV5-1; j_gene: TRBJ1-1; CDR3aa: CASSSGGNLLTEAFF; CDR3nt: TGCGCCAGCAGCTCGGGAGGAAATTTGCTCACTGAAGCTTTCTTT
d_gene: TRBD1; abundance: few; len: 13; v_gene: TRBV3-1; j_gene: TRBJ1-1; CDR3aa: CASSQMRQGGAFF; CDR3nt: TGTGCCAGCAGCCAGATGAGACAGGGGGGAGCTTTCTTT
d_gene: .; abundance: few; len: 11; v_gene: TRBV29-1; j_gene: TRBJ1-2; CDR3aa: CSVGRDNGYTF; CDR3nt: TGCAGCGTCGGCCGGGACAATGGCTACACCTTC
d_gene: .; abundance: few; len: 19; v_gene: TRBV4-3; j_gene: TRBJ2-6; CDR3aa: CASSQAPRRSFSGANVLTF; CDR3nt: TGCGCCAGCAGCCAAGCCCCCCGCAGGAGCTTCTCTGGGGCCAACGTCCTGACTTTC
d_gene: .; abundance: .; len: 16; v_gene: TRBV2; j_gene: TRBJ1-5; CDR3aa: CASGVESGPSNQPQHF; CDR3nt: TGTGCCAGTGGGGTGGAGTCAGGGCCTAGCAATCAGCCCCAGCATTTT
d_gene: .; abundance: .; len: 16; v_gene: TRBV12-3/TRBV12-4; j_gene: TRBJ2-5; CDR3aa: CASSLAPLVREETQYF; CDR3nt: TGTGCCAGCAGTTTGGCCCCCTTGGTGAGGGAAGAGACCCAGTACTTC
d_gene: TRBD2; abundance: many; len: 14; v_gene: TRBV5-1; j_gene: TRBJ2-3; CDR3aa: CASSSSGGADTQYF; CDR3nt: TGCGCCAGCAGCTCTAGCGGGGGGGCAGATACGCAGTATTTT
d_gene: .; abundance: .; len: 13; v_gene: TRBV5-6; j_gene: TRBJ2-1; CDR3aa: CASSLGIQAEQFF; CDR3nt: TGTGCCAGCAGCTTGGGTATACAAGCAGAGCAGTTCTTC
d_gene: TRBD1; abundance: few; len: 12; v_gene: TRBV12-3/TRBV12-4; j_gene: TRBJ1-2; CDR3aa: CASSTGVRSYTF; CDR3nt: TGTGCCAGCAGTACAGGGGTGCGCAGCTACACCTTC
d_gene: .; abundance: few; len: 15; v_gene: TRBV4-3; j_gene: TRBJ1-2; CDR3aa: CASSQDPQGGYGYTF; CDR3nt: TGCGCCAGCAGCCAAGATCCCCAGGGAGGCTATGGCTACACCTTC
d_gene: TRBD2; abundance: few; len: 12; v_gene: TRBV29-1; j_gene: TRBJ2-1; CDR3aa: CSAGGASNEQFF; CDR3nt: TGCAGCGCGGGGGGGGCCTCGAATGAGCAGTTCTTC
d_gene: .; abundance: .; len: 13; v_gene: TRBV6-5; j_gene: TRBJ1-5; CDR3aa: CASSYSKDQPQHF; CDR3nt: TGTGCCAGCAGTTACTCAAAGGATCAGCCCCAGCATTTT
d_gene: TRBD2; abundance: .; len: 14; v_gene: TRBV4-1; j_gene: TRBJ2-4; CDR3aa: CASSLSGAENIQYF; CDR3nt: TGCGCCAGCAGCCTTAGCGGGGCAGAAAACATTCAGTACTTC
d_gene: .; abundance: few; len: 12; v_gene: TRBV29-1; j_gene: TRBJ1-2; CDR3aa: CSVVAGTYGYTF; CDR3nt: TGCAGCGTTGTCGCAGGGACCTATGGCTACACCTTC